Presented here are 7 T cell receptor beta chains from one specimen sequenced in a study of identifying expanded T cells in peripheral blood. The method was immunoSEQ multiplex PCR; TCRdb's version includes in-frame clones alone and lacks a portion of them. The sample records approximately 92,000 clones, about 88% being singletons. Sequenced: blood. All receptors derive from a person between 18 and 69 years old in good health.

The chain links TRBV7-2 to TRBJ1-1, with D possibly matching TRBD1 (5 bases). V was shortened by 5 bases and J by 5 bases, with 12 bases between the two germline ends. The CDR3 sequence is 13 residues long. The germline V gene encodes CDR1 SGHTA and CDR2 FQGNSA. The CDR3 DNA follows: TGTGCCAGCAGCCTCGTAAGGGGAACTGAAGCTTTCTTT. This sequence encodes CASSLVRGTEAFF.

The chain recombines TRBV5-8 with TRBJ2-2; perhaps TRBD1 as D (6 bases). The V and J ends lost 4 bases and 0 bases respectively, with 19 bases between them. This CDR3 region has 18 residues. From germline, CDR1 is SGHTS and CDR2 YDEGEE. The CDR3 spells CASSGGHILLSNTGELFF. The CDR3, as DNA: TGTGCCAGCAGCGGGGGACACATCCTTCTATCGAACACCGGGGAGCTGTTTTTT. Supplemented by reference TRBV5-8 and TRBJ2-2, the full variable domain reads EAGVTQSPTHLIKTRGQQATLRCSPISGHTSVYWYQQALGLGLQFLLWYDEGEERNRGNFPPRFSGRQFPNYSSELNVNALELEDSALYLCASSGGHILLSNTGELFFGEGSRLTVL.

The chain joins TRBV14 to TRBJ2-7; maybe TRBD1 (5 bases). Trimming stripped 3 bases from V and 6 bases from J, with 12 bases between. The CDR3 loop spans 13 amino acids. Germline CDR1 and CDR2: SGHDN and FVKESK. This chain's CDR3 is CASSQGTGSEQYF. The CDR3 DNA reads as TGTGCCAGCAGCCAGGGAACAGGATCCGAGCAGTACTTC.

The chain carries TRBV11-2 and TRBJ2-1; D may be TRBD1 (6 bases). Germline V CDR1 and CDR2: SGHAT, FQNNGV. Trimming shortened V by 1 base and J by 9 bases, and 22 bases separated the two germline ends. CDR3 length equals 17 residues. CDR3: CASSLVRGTPTTSEQFF. CDR3 nucleotide sequence: TGTGCCAGCAGCTTAGTGAGGGGGACACCAACCACCAGTGAGCAGTTCTTC.

The chain couples TRBV7-2 to TRBJ2-5; unclear D gene. This CDR3 contains 13 residues. CDR1 is SGHTA and CDR2 is FQGNSA in the germline V gene. Between the trimmed V and J ends, which lost 4 bases and 5 bases, there was a span of 11 bases. The CDR3 DNA reads as TGTGCCAGCAGCTCTAGGTACGGGGAGACCCAGTACTTC. Protein sequence: CASSSRYGETQYF.

This clone was recorded a few times. The chain combines TRBV7-9 with TRBJ1-2; 9 bases are a match to TRBD1. Per germline, CDR1 SEHNR and CDR2 FQNEAQ (reference sequence). This CDR3 is built from 15 residues. Trimming took 1 base from V and 5 from J; bases not matched to a gene: 5. The CDR3 DNA reads as TGTGCCAGCAGCTTAGGACAACAGGGGGCTTATGGCTACACCTTC. This translates into CASSLGQQGAYGYTF.

This chain joins TRBV27 and TRBJ1-5; no reliable D call. This CDR3 is 15 amino acids long. Germline V gives CDR1 MNHEY, CDR2 SMNVEV (reference sequence). With 6 bases removed from V and 0 bases from J, the gap between germline ends came to 12 bases. This CDR3 is CASSPDWYSNQPQHF. The CDR3 DNA follows: TGTGCCAGCAGCCCGGACTGGTATAGCAATCAGCCCCAGCATTTT.